Listed below are T cell receptor beta chains from one sample, sequenced in a study of shared T cell receptors in the human thymus. The data were produced by immunoSEQ multiplex PCR, yet TCRdb's version contains in-frame clones alone and is incomplete. The repertoire holds hundreds of thousands of clones, with 88% as singletons. These sequences were also reported in another study, on human thymus T cells.

The specimen was thymocytes. Receptor source: a boy under three years old with a congenital heart defect. The CDR3 runs from the conserved cysteine through the conserved F or W. D genes are given only for firm matches. Clone size is stated in some rows and not others, as once, few, many or a class when expanded.

v_call: TRBV11-3; j_call: TRBJ1-4; d_call: NA; clone_size: NA; cdr3_aa: CASSLDRDRSREKLFF; cdr3_nt: TGTGCCAGCAGCTTAGATCGAGACCGATCGAGGGAAAAACTGTTTTTT
v_call: TRBV12-5; j_call: TRBJ2-7; d_call: TRBD2; clone_size: NA; cdr3_aa: CASGPGTSGSYEQYF; cdr3_nt: TGTGCTAGTGGCCCGGGGACTAGCGGGAGCTACGAGCAGTACTTC
v_call: TRBV4-2; j_call: TRBJ2-1; d_call: TRBD2; clone_size: NA; cdr3_aa: CASSQDGSGRSNEQFF; cdr3_nt: TGTGCCAGCAGCCAAGATGGTAGCGGGAGGAGCAATGAGCAGTTCTTC
v_call: TRBV7-2; j_call: TRBJ1-5; d_call: TRBD1; clone_size: NA; cdr3_aa: CASSSSYRDRDNQPQHF; cdr3_nt: TGTGCCAGCAGCTCCTCGTACCGGGACAGGGACAATCAGCCCCAGCATTTT
v_call: TRBV4-2; j_call: TRBJ1-4; d_call: TRBD1; clone_size: NA; cdr3_aa: CASSPWYWGDRVDEKLFF; cdr3_nt: TGTGCCAGCAGCCCTTGGTATTGGGGGGACAGGGTGGATGAAAAACTGTTTTTT
v_call: TRBV12-2; j_call: TRBJ2-2; d_call: NA; clone_size: NA; cdr3_aa: CASRPPRLAGGSANTGELFF; cdr3_nt: TGTGCAAGTCGCCCCCCCAGACTAGCGGGAGGGTCGGCGAACACCGGGGAGCTGTTTTTT
v_call: TRBV27; j_call: TRBJ2-7; d_call: TRBD2; clone_size: NA; cdr3_aa: CASSPGLAGGRSSYEQYF; cdr3_nt: TGTGCCAGCAGTCCAGGACTAGCGGGAGGCCGTAGCTCCTACGAGCAGTACTTC
v_call: TRBV21-1; j_call: TRBJ2-3; d_call: NA; clone_size: NA; cdr3_aa: CASTPPGPNTDTQYF; cdr3_nt: TGTGCCAGCACCCCCCCGGGTCCCAACACAGATACGCAGTATTTT
v_call: TRBV7-8; j_call: TRBJ1-5; d_call: TRBD1; clone_size: NA; cdr3_aa: CASSFRGQPQHF; cdr3_nt: TGTGCCAGCAGCTTCAGGGGGCAGCCCCAGCATTTT
v_call: TRBV28; j_call: TRBJ2-3; d_call: NA; clone_size: NA; cdr3_aa: CASSLLVTDTQYF; cdr3_nt: TGTGCCAGCAGCCTCCTCGTAACAGATACGCAGTATTTT
v_call: TRBV6-4; j_call: TRBJ2-7; d_call: TRBD2; clone_size: NA; cdr3_aa: CASSDSRLAGPYEQYF; cdr3_nt: TGTGCCAGCAGTGACTCGAGGCTAGCGGGACCTTACGAGCAGTACTTC
v_call: TRBV19; j_call: TRBJ1-4; d_call: TRBD1; clone_size: NA; cdr3_aa: CASRGQGAEKLFF; cdr3_nt: TGTGCCAGTAGAGGACAGGGGGCTGAAAAACTGTTTTTT
v_call: TRBV6-1; j_call: TRBJ2-6; d_call: NA; clone_size: NA; cdr3_aa: CASSVRGQPSGANVLTF; cdr3_nt: TGTGCCAGCAGTGTTCGAGGACAGCCTTCTGGGGCCAACGTCCTGACTTTC
v_call: TRBV15; j_call: TRBJ2-7; d_call: TRBD2; clone_size: NA; cdr3_aa: CATSISGTHYEQYF; cdr3_nt: TGTGCCACCAGCATTAGCGGGACGCACTACGAGCAGTACTTC
v_call: TRBV2; j_call: TRBJ2-5; d_call: NA; clone_size: once; cdr3_aa: CASSVGKGVVETQYF; cdr3_nt: TGTGCCAGCAGTGTTGGCAAGGGGGTTGTGGAGACCCAGTACTTC
v_call: TRBV6-5; j_call: TRBJ1-3; d_call: TRBD1; clone_size: few; cdr3_aa: CASSSKGGRGNTIYF; cdr3_nt: TGTGCCAGCAGTTCGAAAGGGGGCAGGGGAAACACCATATATTTT
v_call: TRBV11-2; j_call: TRBJ2-7; d_call: TRBD2; clone_size: NA; cdr3_aa: CASRFSSGRYEQYF; cdr3_nt: TGTGCCAGCAGGTTCTCTAGCGGGAGGTACGAGCAGTACTTC
v_call: TRBV7-6; j_call: TRBJ2-2; d_call: TRBD1; clone_size: NA; cdr3_aa: CASSRRGLAWSGELFF; cdr3_nt: TGTGCCAGCAGCCGCAGGGGGCTAGCATGGTCCGGGGAGCTGTTTTTT
v_call: TRBV27; j_call: TRBJ2-7; d_call: NA; clone_size: NA; cdr3_aa: CASRLGDPYEQYF; cdr3_nt: TGTGCCAGCAGACTCGGTGATCCCTACGAGCAGTACTTC
v_call: TRBV7-2; j_call: TRBJ2-1; d_call: NA; clone_size: NA; cdr3_aa: CASSLSSSYNEQFF; cdr3_nt: TGTGCCAGCAGCTTATCGTCCTCCTACAATGAGCAGTTCTTC
v_call: TRBV28; j_call: TRBJ2-1; d_call: TRBD2; clone_size: NA; cdr3_aa: CASSGPAGGDNEQFF; cdr3_nt: TGTGCCAGCAGTGGTCCAGCGGGAGGAGATAATGAGCAGTTCTTC
v_call: TRBV4-1; j_call: TRBJ1-3; d_call: NA; clone_size: NA; cdr3_aa: CASSQDGGRLSSGNTIYF; cdr3_nt: TGCGCCAGCAGCCAAGACGGGGGACGGCTGAGCTCTGGAAACACCATATATTTT
v_call: TRBV20-1; j_call: TRBJ2-7; d_call: TRBD2; clone_size: few; cdr3_aa: CSVAGPYEQYF; cdr3_nt: TGCAGTGTAGCGGGGCCCTACGAGCAGTACTTC
v_call: TRBV4-3; j_call: TRBJ1-5; d_call: NA; clone_size: once; cdr3_aa: CASSPRAPQKSGSNQPQHF; cdr3_nt: TGCGCCAGCAGCCCCCGGGCCCCTCAAAAATCGGGGAGCAATCAGCCCCAGCATTTT
v_call: TRBV7-2; j_call: TRBJ2-5; d_call: TRBD2; clone_size: NA; cdr3_aa: CASSPPRGEGHETQYF; cdr3_nt: TGTGCCAGCAGCCCACCTCGGGGGGAGGGCCATGAGACCCAGTACTTC
v_call: TRBV7-9; j_call: TRBJ2-7; d_call: NA; clone_size: NA; cdr3_aa: CASSFHMLPLEQYF; cdr3_nt: TGTGCCAGCAGCTTCCACATGCTTCCGCTCGAGCAGTACTTC
v_call: TRBV4-3; j_call: TRBJ2-3; d_call: TRBD2; clone_size: NA; cdr3_aa: CASSQAVAGGLDTQYF; cdr3_nt: TGCGCCAGCAGCCAAGCCGTAGCGGGAGGGCTGGATACGCAGTATTTT
v_call: TRBV2; j_call: TRBJ2-7; d_call: TRBD2; clone_size: NA; cdr3_aa: CASSGLAGASYEQYF; cdr3_nt: TGTGCCAGCAGTGGCCTAGCGGGTGCCTCCTACGAGCAGTACTTC
v_call: TRBV13; j_call: TRBJ1-3; d_call: NA; clone_size: NA; cdr3_aa: CASSNTPRGGNTIYF; cdr3_nt: TGTGCCAGCAGCAATACCCCCAGAGGTGGAAACACCATATATTTT
v_call: TRBV14; j_call: TRBJ1-2; d_call: TRBD1; clone_size: NA; cdr3_aa: CASSPDRGLGGYTF; cdr3_nt: TGTGCCAGCAGCCCTGACAGGGGACTCGGCGGCTACACCTTC
v_call: TRBV5-1; j_call: TRBJ2-1; d_call: TRBD2; clone_size: NA; cdr3_aa: CASSPGTSRPYNEQFF; cdr3_nt: TGCGCCAGCAGCCCGGGGACTAGTCGGCCTTACAATGAGCAGTTCTTC
v_call: TRBV15; j_call: TRBJ2-2; d_call: NA; clone_size: NA; cdr3_aa: CATSRDDNGPVHRASHTGELFF; cdr3_nt: TGTGCCACCAGCAGAGATGATAACGGTCCGGTCCACAGGGCCTCCCACACCGGGGAGCTGTTTTTT
v_call: TRBV9; j_call: TRBJ2-3; d_call: NA; clone_size: NA; cdr3_aa: CASSVGTGNTDTQYF; cdr3_nt: TGTGCCAGCAGCGTAGGAACGGGGAACACAGATACGCAGTATTTT
v_call: TRBV2; j_call: TRBJ2-2; d_call: TRBD2; clone_size: NA; cdr3_aa: CASSGPGDSGRKIGELFF; cdr3_nt: TGTGCCAGCAGTGGGCCCGGGGATAGCGGGAGGAAGATCGGGGAGCTGTTTTTT